This is a list of T cell receptor beta chains from one sample in a study of cytomegalovirus exposure and HLA in healthy donors. Repertoires were generated with immunoSEQ multiplex PCR, while TCRdb's copy carries only in-frame clones and drops some. The sample spans about 210,000 clones; the ten largest clones claim roughly 0.98%. The source material was PBMCs. All receptors derive from a woman aged 25 to 45 in good health and CMV-seropositive. Both conserved end residues are part of each CDR3. D genes are given only for firm matches.

D,J,V,CDR3,DNA
NA,TRBJ2-7,TRBV7-9,CASSLQQGENYEQYF,TGTGCCAGCAGCTTACAACAGGGAGAGAACTACGAGCAGTACTTC
TRBD2,TRBJ2-7,TRBV7-9,CASSPSGSYEQYF,TGTGCCAGCAGCCCTAGCGGATCCTACGAGCAGTACTTC
TRBD2,TRBJ2-1,TRBV10-3,CAISESGGEQFF,TGTGCCATCAGTGAGAGCGGGGGCGAGCAGTTCTTC
NA,TRBJ2-2,TRBV7-6,CASSLNTATGELFF,TGTGCCAGCAGCTTAAATACAGCAACCGGGGAGCTGTTTTTT
NA,TRBJ1-1,TRBV29-1,CSVDKRNTEAFF,TGCAGCGTTGATAAGAGGAACACTGAAGCTTTCTTT
NA,TRBJ1-5,TRBV27,CASSSGGESNQPQHF,TGTGCCAGCAGTTCGGGAGGGGAAAGCAATCAGCCCCAGCATTTT
TRBD2,TRBJ2-1,TRBV5-1,CASSLGGSPSYNEQFF,TGCGCCAGCAGCCTGGGCGGGAGCCCCTCCTACAATGAGCAGTTCTTC
NA,TRBJ2-7,TRBV28,CLVHGQGPYEQYF,TGTCTCGTCCATGGCCAGGGGCCCTACGAGCAGTACTTC
TRBD2,TRBJ2-7,TRBV30,CAWRIGLAGDEQYF,TGTGCCTGGAGGATCGGACTAGCGGGAGACGAGCAGTACTTC
TRBD2,TRBJ2-5,TRBV4-1,CASSHLPSGGGSEQYF,TGCGCCAGCAGCCACCTCCCGAGCGGAGGCGGGAGTGAGCAGTACTTC
TRBD1,TRBJ1-2,TRBV6-1,CASSEGILRGDYGYTF,TGTGCCAGCAGTGAAGGGATACTCAGGGGGGACTATGGCTACACCTTC
TRBD1,TRBJ1-3,TRBV2,CASRQDRVYGNTIYF,TGTGCCAGCAGGCAGGACAGGGTCTACGGAAACACCATATATTTT
NA,TRBJ2-5,TRBV7-6,CASSTHQGEAGETQYF,TGTGCCAGCAGCACCCACCAGGGGGAAGCGGGAGAGACCCAGTACTTC
TRBD1,TRBJ1-4,TRBV6-1,CASSGPTGLFEKLFF,TGTGCCAGCAGTGGACCGACAGGGTTGTTTGAAAAACTGTTTTTT
TRBD1,TRBJ2-1,TRBV7-8,CASSLHRQGQYNEQFF,TGTGCCAGCAGCTTACATCGACAGGGCCAATACAATGAGCAGTTCTTC
NA,TRBJ2-1,TRBV30,CAWSRGNEQFF,TGTGCCTGGAGTAGAGGGAATGAGCAGTTCTTC
TRBD2,TRBJ2-5,TRBV6-1,CASSAETSGQETQYF,TGTGCCAGCAGTGCAGAGACTAGCGGGCAAGAGACCCAGTACTTC
TRBD2,TRBJ2-1,TRBV7-9,CASSFTSGLGNEQFF,TGTGCCAGCAGCTTTACTAGCGGGTTGGGAAATGAGCAGTTCTTC
NA,TRBJ1-1,TRBV29-1,CSVGGEVPFF,TGCAGCGTTGGGGGGGAGGTGCCTTTCTTT
NA,TRBJ2-5,TRBV5-1,CASSLSGTRRTETQYF,TGCGCCAGCAGCTTGTCCGGGACTCGAAGGACAGAGACCCAGTACTTC
NA,TRBJ2-7,TRBV5-4,CASSLGGGQSSYEQYF,TGTGCCAGCAGCTTGGGGGGTGGACAGAGCTCCTACGAGCAGTACTTC
NA,TRBJ1-1,TRBV2,CASSEGGGRLNTEAFF,TGTGCCAGCAGTGAAGGAGGAGGCAGGCTGAACACTGAAGCTTTCTTT
TRBD2,TRBJ2-3,TRBV25-1,CASSDVLAGVADTQYF,TGTGCCAGCAGTGATGTGCTAGCGGGAGTCGCAGATACGCAGTATTTT
NA,TRBJ1-2,TRBV9,CASSDRTSFGYGYTF,TGTGCCAGCAGCGACAGGACAAGCTTTGGGTATGGCTACACCTTC
NA,TRBJ2-7,TRBV18,CASSPVRSYEQYF,TGTGCCAGCTCACCGGTCAGGTCCTACGAGCAGTACTTC
NA,TRBJ1-2,TRBV19,CASSADRSNYGYTF,TGTGCCAGTAGTGCGGACAGATCCAACTATGGCTACACCTTC
TRBD1,TRBJ2-7,TRBV19,CASSPGQIYEQYF,TGTGCCAGTAGCCCGGGACAGATCTACGAGCAGTACTTC
TRBD1,TRBJ1-1,TRBV29-1,CSVENAQGAGNTEAFF,TGCAGCGTTGAAAACGCCCAGGGGGCGGGGAACACTGAAGCTTTCTTT
NA,TRBJ1-1,TRBV4-3,CASSQDSRSNTEAFF,TGCGCCAGCAGCCAAGATTCCAGATCGAACACTGAAGCTTTCTTT
TRBD1,TRBJ2-5,TRBV9,CASSVGTDQETQYF,TGTGCCAGCAGCGTTGGGACAGACCAAGAGACCCAGTACTTC
TRBD1,TRBJ2-5,TRBV29-1,CSVKGALQETQYF,TGCAGCGTCAAGGGGGCGTTACAAGAGACCCAGTACTTC
NA,TRBJ1-5,TRBV4-1,CASSQVGQNQPQHF,TGCGCCAGCAGCCAAGTGGGGCAGAATCAGCCCCAGCATTTT
TRBD1,TRBJ1-6,TRBV7-8,CASSPGQGGNSPLHF,TGTGCCAGCAGCCCCGGACAGGGAGGCAATTCACCCCTCCACTTT
NA,TRBJ2-7,TRBV5-1,CASRQDRNEQYF,TGCGCCAGCAGACAAGACAGGAACGAGCAGTACTTC
TRBD1,TRBJ2-7,TRBV30,CAWSGQGYLGYF,TGTGCCTGGAGTGGACAGGGCTATCTGGGCTACTTC
NA,TRBJ2-7,TRBV6-5,CASSLLQGTYEQYF,TGTGCCAGCAGTTTATTGCAGGGGACCTACGAGCAGTACTTC
TRBD2,TRBJ2-7,TRBV9,CASSGGWGGEQYF,TGTGCCAGCAGCGGCGGATGGGGGGGCGAGCAGTACTTC
NA,TRBJ2-7,TRBV6-6,CASRLTYEQYF,TGTGCCAGCAGGTTAACCTACGAGCAGTACTTC
TRBD1,TRBJ1-1,TRBV2,CASSGDQGGTEAFF,TGTGCCAGCAGTGGGGACCAGGGGGGAACTGAAGCTTTCTTT
TRBD2,TRBJ2-2,TRBV28,CASRPIRGLAGGDTGELFF,TGTGCCAGCAGACCAATAAGGGGACTAGCGGGAGGGGACACCGGGGAGCTGTTTTTT
NA,TRBJ2-5,TRBV18,CASSLYIPTVETQYF,TGTGCCAGCTCATTATACATACCGACAGTGGAGACCCAGTACTTC